A selection of T cell receptor beta chains follows, all from one sample in a study of OX40 agonist ivuxolimab in advanced cancers. Some clones are missing from TCRdb's copy, which holds only in-frame ones; the method was immunoSEQ multiplex PCR. The profile shows 19,000 or so clones, over 75% of them singletons. The sequencing here drew on CD4+ or CD8+ T cells sorted from blood, taken in a trial of the OX40 agonist ivuxolimab. The receptors were sampled from an adult with an advanced solid tumor such as melanoma, head and neck, liver or kidney cancer. Both conserved end residues are trimmed from each CDR3.

V: TRBV7-9
J: TRBJ1-2
CDR3: ASSLDRGEPNYGYT

V: TRBV7-3
J: TRBJ2-5
CDR3: ASSLGGRGRLETQY

V: TRBV7-9
J: TRBJ1-6
CDR3: ASSSPDGFGNSPLH

V: TRBV15
J: TRBJ2-1
CDR3: ATSRDRGSGSEQF

V: TRBV2
J: TRBJ2-7
CDR3: ASSIRRTEPYYEQY

V: TRBV5-1
J: TRBJ1-1
CDR3: ASSLVPDRGPNTEAF

V: TRBV28
J: TRBJ2-4
CDR3: ASSPGPSPAKNIQY

V: TRBV5-6
J: TRBJ1-5
CDR3: ASSTEGESNQPQH

V: TRBV5-1
J: TRBJ2-5
CDR3: ASSGGGETQY

V: TRBV6-5
J: TRBJ1-1
CDR3: ASSTIHTEAF

V: TRBV9
J: TRBJ1-2
CDR3: ASSVVGGGRNYGYT

V: TRBV30
J: TRBJ1-2
CDR3: AKNNRGAGYGYT

V: TRBV5-6
J: TRBJ1-2
CDR3: ASSLEGEPTYGYT

V: TRBV27
J: TRBJ2-7
CDR3: ASSPGNPIYEQY

V: TRBV5-1
J: TRBJ1-1
CDR3: ASSLDGLNTEAF

V: TRBV14
J: TRBJ2-3
CDR3: ASSQVPRAGEATDTQY

V: TRBV10-1
J: TRBJ2-7
CDR3: ASSVAQTYEQY

V: TRBV29-1
J: TRBJ2-1
CDR3: SLYTGLGINEQF

V: TRBV27
J: TRBJ2-7
CDR3: ASSLKGGPYEQY

V: TRBV6-5
J: TRBJ2-7
CDR3: ASSYEFVGVLGEQY

V: TRBV19
J: TRBJ1-2
CDR3: ASIDIAGYGYT

V: TRBV6-1
J: TRBJ2-3
CDR3: ASSEVIAGHTDTQY

V: TRBV6-5
J: TRBJ2-3
CDR3: ASRAHTDTQY

V: TRBV2
J: TRBJ1-6
CDR3: ASSELGGNSLWDSPLH

V: TRBV19
J: TRBJ2-3
CDR3: ASTLGQGADTQY

V: TRBV4-1
J: TRBJ1-2
CDR3: ASSPGQPYGYT

V: TRBV6-1
J: TRBJ2-7
CDR3: ASSPRGAYYEQY

V: TRBV11-3
J: TRBJ2-3
CDR3: ASSPGTFSTDTQY

V: TRBV30
J: TRBJ2-3
CDR3: AWRYTSGGAIGDTQY

V: TRBV5-5
J: TRBJ2-7
CDR3: ASSLSLGQLYEQY

V: TRBV5-1
J: TRBJ2-7
CDR3: ASSGVTGGMDEQY

V: TRBV11-2
J: TRBJ2-3
CDR3: ASSLESVGRYTDTQY

V: TRBV5-1
J: TRBJ1-2
CDR3: ASSLDREVWGYGYT

V: TRBV7-6
J: TRBJ1-1
CDR3: ASSFKQNTEAF

V: TRBV6-1
J: TRBJ2-5
CDR3: ASSESGGKTQY

V: TRBV6-6
J: TRBJ2-5
CDR3: ASSYTSVPQETQY

V: TRBV13
J: TRBJ2-3
CDR3: ASSSSTPLGDTQY

V: TRBV9
J: TRBJ2-3
CDR3: ASSVARDRYTDTQY

V: TRBV15
J: TRBJ1-4
CDR3: ATSRRQVATNEKLF

V: TRBV7-9
J: TRBJ1-5
CDR3: ASSKGADGPRNQPQH

V: TRBV10-1
J: TRBJ2-1
CDR3: ASRWGRRLGGGEQF

V: TRBV29-1
J: TRBJ1-4
CDR3: SVEVPDPATNEKLF

V: TRBV5-4
J: TRBJ1-1
CDR3: ASSFGTGGDEAF

V: TRBV19
J: TRBJ1-1
CDR3: ASSISFLRTEAF

V: TRBV7-7
J: TRBJ2-3
CDR3: ASSPSDLDTQY

V: TRBV7-2
J: TRBJ2-7
CDR3: ASSSDYEQY

V: TRBV29-1
J: TRBJ1-3
CDR3: SVDPKEGRSSGNTIY

V: TRBV7-8
J: TRBJ1-1
CDR3: ASSLGGGSQAF

V: TRBV10-3
J: TRBJ2-7
CDR3: AITLDGGYEQY

V: TRBV6-5
J: TRBJ2-3
CDR3: ASSSGGWTDTQY